This T cell receptor (beta chain) stems from a study of T cell responses to AZD1222 COVID-19 vaccine. In the study overall: Researchers grouped second doses given at about 4 or about 12 weeks into one pool.

Germline assignment: CDR1 LGHDT and CDR2 YNNKEL (reference sequence). CDR3 length: 15 residues. V dropped 2 bases and J dropped 3; count of bases not matched to a gene: 3. The table came from immunoSEQ multiplex PCR; TCRdb's copy has only in-frame clones and leaves some out. The sample yields fewer than 30,000 clones, over 90% seen once. The specimen comprised peripheral blood, sampled on day 0 of AZD1222 vaccination. V gene TRBV3-1 (or the pseudogene TRBV3-2) combines with J gene TRBJ2-7; 11 bases line up with TRBD1. This TCR came from an adult in good health. In DNA, the CDR3 is TGTGCCAGCAGCCAACGCGGGACAGGGGGCTACGAGCAGTACTTC. Encoded protein: CASSQRGTGGYEQYF.